These 2 T cell receptor beta chains originate from one sample sequenced in a study of blood T cell repertoires in COVID-19. TCRdb's table, derived via immunoSEQ multiplex PCR, lists solely in-frame clones and lacks some. The sample records roughly 250,000 clones, 70% to 85% being singletons. Sequencing used peripheral blood. Receptors were obtained from a woman aged 40 to 50 with active or convalescent COVID-19.

The chain couples TRBV30 to TRBJ1-4; D uncertain. CDR1 GTSNPN and CDR2 SVGIG come from the germline V gene (reference sequence). The V and J ends lost 1 base and 1 base respectively, with 4 bases between them. The CDR3 sequence is 13 residues long. The CDR3 reads CAWSGGTNEKLFF. For the CDR3, the DNA is TGTGCCTGGAGTGGAGGAACTAATGAAAAACTGTTTTTT.

As to this clone: Relative to the germline gene, one junction end is altered; a read error may explain this. V usage is TRBV7-7 and J usage is TRBJ2-1, with 8 bases identical to TRBD1. The germline gives CDR1 SSHAT, CDR2 FNYEAQ (reference sequence). This CDR3 region has 15 residues. The CDR3, as DNA: TGTGCTAGCAGCCAGGACAGGGCTACCAACAATGAGCAGTTCTTC. It is translated as CASSQDRATNNEQFF.